This TCR beta chain appears in the sequencing data of a study of identical twins. Findings and caveats of the study: The same donors were not followed; conclusions instead depended on cross-sectional statistical analysis. Models underpredicted monozygotic twin sharing of out-of-frame TCR alpha. Part of the zero-insertion signal could reflect confounding by invariant MAIT and iNKT cells. In beta out-of-frame sequences, the excess sharing between twins was weaker.

This clonotype has only a few counts. Its specificity is unknown. CDR1 and CDR2 (germline): SEHNR, FQNEAQ (reference sequence). The CDR3 has 13 residues. Unmatched junction bases numbered 3, after V lost 2 bases and J lost 5 bases. TCRdb reanalysed the 5' RACE reads using MiXCR and keeps one entry per CDR3 protein. The sample shows about 240,000 distinct CDR3 sequences, 10% of them seen only once. The clonotype was recovered from a man in his fifties in good health. The chain has TRBV7-9 and TRBJ2-7; 7 bases align to TRBD1. Sequences were obtained from memory T cells sorted from blood. DNA of the CDR3: TGTGCCAGCAGCTTATTACAGGGGAACGAGCAGTACTTC. Translated, it gives CASSLLQGNEQYF. Filled out from reference TRBV7-9 and TRBJ2-7, the complete variable domain reads DTGVSQNPRHKITKRGQNVTFRCDPISEHNRLYWYRQTLGQGPEFLTYFQNEAQLEKSRLLSDRFSAERPKGSFSTLEIQRTEQGDSAMYLCASSLLQGNEQYFGPGTRLTVT.